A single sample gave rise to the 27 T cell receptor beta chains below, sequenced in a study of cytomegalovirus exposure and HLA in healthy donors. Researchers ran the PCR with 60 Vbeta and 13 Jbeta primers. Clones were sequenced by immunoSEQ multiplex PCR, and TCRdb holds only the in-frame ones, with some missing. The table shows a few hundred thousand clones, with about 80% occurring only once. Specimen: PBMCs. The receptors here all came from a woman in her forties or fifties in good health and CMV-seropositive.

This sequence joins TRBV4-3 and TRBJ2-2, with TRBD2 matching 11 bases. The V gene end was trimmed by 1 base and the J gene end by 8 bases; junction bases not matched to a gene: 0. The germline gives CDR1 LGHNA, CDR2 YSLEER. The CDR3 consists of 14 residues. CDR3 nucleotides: TGCGCCAGCAGCCAAGGACTAGCGGGGGGGGAGCTGTTTTTT. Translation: CASSQGLAGGELFF.

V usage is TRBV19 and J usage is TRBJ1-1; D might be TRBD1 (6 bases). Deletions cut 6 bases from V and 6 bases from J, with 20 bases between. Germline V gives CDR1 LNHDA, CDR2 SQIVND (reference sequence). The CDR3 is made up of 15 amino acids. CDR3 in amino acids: CASRSPARGKPEAFF. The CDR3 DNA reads TGTGCCAGTAGAAGCCCAGCCAGGGGCAAGCCTGAAGCTTTCTTT.

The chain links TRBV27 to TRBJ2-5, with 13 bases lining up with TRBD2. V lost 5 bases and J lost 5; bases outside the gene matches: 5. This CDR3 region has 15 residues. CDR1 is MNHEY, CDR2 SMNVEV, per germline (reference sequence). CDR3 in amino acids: CASSRGLAGWETQYF. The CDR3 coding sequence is TGTGCCAGCAGTCGGGGACTAGCGGGGTGGGAGACCCAGTACTTC.

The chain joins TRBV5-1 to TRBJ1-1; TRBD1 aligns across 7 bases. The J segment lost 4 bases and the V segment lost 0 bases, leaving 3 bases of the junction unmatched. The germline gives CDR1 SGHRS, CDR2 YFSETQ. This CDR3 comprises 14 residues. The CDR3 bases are TGCGCCAGCAGCTTGGTCTCAGGGGGCACTGAAGCTTTCTTT. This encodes CASSLVSGGTEAFF.

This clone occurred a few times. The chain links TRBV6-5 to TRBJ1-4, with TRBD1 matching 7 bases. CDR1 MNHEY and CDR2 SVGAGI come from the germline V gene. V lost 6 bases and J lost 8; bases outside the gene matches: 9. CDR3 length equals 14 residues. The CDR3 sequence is CASSRTGDKEKLFF. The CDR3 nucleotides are TGTGCCAGCAGCCGAACAGGGGATAAAGAAAAACTGTTTTTT.

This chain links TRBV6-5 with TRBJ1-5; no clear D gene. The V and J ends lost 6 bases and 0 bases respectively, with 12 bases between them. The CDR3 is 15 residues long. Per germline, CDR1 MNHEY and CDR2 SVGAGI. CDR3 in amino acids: CASSPDMPSNQPQHF. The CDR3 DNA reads TGTGCCAGCAGCCCCGACATGCCTAGCAATCAGCCCCAGCATTTT.

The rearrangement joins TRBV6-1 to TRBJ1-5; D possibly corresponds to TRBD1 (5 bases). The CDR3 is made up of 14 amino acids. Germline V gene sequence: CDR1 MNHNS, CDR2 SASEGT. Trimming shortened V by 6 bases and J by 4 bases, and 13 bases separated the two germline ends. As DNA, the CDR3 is TGTGCCAGCAGCCCTAGGGGCAAGAATCAGCCCCAGCATTTT. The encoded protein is CASSPRGKNQPQHF.

This CDR3 is CASSSGYYGDTQYF. The CDR3 nucleotides are TGTGCCAGCAGCTCTGGGTACTACGGAGATACGCAGTATTTT. The chain uses TRBV7-3 and TRBJ2-3; no firm D call. CDR1 is SGHTA and CDR2 is FQGTGA in the germline V gene. The CDR3 loop spans 14 amino acids. Trimming removed 4 bases from V and 5 bases from J, with 13 bases in between.

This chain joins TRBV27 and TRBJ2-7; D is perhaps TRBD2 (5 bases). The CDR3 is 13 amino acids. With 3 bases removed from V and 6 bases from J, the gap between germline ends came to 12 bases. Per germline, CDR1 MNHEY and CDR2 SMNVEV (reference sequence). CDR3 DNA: TGTGCCAGCAGTTTGATCTCGGGGTTCGAGCAGTACTTC. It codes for CASSLISGFEQYF.

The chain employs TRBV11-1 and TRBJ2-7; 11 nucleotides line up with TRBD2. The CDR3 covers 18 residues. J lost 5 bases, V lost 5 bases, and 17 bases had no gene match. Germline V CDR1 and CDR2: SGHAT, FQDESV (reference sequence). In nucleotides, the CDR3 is TGTGCCAGCAGCCCCTATCCCAGTAGCGGGGGGGCCGGACACGAGCAGTACTTC. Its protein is CASSPYPSSGGAGHEQYF. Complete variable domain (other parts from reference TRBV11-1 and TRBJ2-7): EAEVAQSPRYKITEKSQAVAFWCDPISGHATLYWYRQILGQGPELLVQFQDESVVDDSQLPKDRFSAERLKGVDSTLKIQPAELGDSAMYLCASSPYPSSGGAGHEQYFGPGTRLTVT.

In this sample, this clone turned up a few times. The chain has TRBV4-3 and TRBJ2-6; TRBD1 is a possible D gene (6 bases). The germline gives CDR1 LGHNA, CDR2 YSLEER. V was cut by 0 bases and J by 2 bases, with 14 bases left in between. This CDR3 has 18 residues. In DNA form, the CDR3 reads TGCGCCAGCAGCCAAGAGAACAGGGCCGCAGCTGGGGCCAACGTCCTGACTTTC. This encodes CASSQENRAAAGANVLTF.

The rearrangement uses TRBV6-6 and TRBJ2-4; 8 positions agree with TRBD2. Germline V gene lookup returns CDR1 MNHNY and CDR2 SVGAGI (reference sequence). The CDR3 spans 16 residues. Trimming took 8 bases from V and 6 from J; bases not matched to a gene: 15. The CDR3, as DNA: TGTGCCAGCGGATCGGGGGCGGGGGGCGTGGGAAACATTCAGTACTTC. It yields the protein CASGSGAGGVGNIQYF.

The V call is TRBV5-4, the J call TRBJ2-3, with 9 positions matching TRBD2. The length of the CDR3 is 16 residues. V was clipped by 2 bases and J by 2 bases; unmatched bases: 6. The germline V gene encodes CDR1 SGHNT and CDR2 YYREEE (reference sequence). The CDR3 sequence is CASSFRASGVTDTQYF. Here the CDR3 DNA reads TGTGCCAGCAGCTTCCGGGCTAGCGGGGTCACAGATACGCAGTATTTT. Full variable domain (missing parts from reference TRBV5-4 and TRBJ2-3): ETGVTQSPTHLIKTRGQQVTLRCSSQSGHNTVSWYQQALGQGPQFIFQYYREEENGRGNFPPRFSGLQFPNYSSELNVNALELDDSALYLCASSFRASGVTDTQYFGPGTRLTVL.

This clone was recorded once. The CDR3: CASSFPGGKNTEAFF. CDR3 nucleotide sequence: TGTGCCAGCAGTTTCCCGGGGGGGAAGAACACTGAAGCTTTCTTT. J is TRBJ1-1 and V is TRBV6-5, with D possibly TRBD1 on 5 matching bases. The CDR3 covers 15 residues. Between the trimmed V and J ends, which lost 4 bases and 1 base, there was a span of 13 bases. The germline gives CDR1 MNHEY, CDR2 SVGAGI.

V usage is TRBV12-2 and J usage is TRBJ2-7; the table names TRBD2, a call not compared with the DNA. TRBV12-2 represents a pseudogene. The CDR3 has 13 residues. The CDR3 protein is CASRLSVSYEQYF. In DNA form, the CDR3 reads TGTGCAAGTCGCTTATCCGTCTCCTACGAGCAGTACTTC.

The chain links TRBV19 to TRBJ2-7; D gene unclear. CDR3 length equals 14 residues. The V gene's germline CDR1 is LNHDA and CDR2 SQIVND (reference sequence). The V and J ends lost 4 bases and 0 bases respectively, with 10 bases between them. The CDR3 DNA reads TGTGCCAGTAGTAATCAGGTTTACTCCTACGAGCAGTACTTC. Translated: CASSNQVYSYEQYF.

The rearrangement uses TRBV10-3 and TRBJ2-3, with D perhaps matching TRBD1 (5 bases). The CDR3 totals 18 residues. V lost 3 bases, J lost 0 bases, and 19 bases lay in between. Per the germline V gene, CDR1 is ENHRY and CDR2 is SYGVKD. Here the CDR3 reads CAISEPLRQKVSTDTQYF. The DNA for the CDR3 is TGTGCCATCAGTGAACCTCTACGACAGAAAGTTAGCACAGATACGCAGTATTTT.

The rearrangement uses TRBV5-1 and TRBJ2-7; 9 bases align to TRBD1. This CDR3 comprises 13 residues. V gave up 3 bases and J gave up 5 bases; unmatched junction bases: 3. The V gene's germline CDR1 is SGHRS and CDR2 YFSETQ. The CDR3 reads CASSWDRENEQYF. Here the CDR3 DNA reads TGCGCCAGCAGCTGGGACAGGGAAAACGAGCAGTACTTC.

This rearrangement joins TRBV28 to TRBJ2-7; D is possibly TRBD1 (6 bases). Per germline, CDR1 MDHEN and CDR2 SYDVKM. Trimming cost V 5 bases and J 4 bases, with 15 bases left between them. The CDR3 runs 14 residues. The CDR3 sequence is CASSVDSQLYEQYF. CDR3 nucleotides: TGTGCCAGCAGTGTGGACAGCCAACTGTACGAGCAGTACTTC.

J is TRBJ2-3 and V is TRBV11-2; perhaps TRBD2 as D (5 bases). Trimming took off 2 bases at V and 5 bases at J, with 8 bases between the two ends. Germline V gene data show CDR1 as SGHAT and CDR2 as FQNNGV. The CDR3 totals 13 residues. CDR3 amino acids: CASSLSGEDTQYF. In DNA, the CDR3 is TGTGCCAGCAGCTTATCCGGGGAAGATACGCAGTATTTT. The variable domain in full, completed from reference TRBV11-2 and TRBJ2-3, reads EAGVAQSPRYKIIEKRQSVAFWCNPISGHATLYWYQQILGQGPKLLIQFQNNGVVDDSQLPKDRFSAERLKGVDSTLKIQPAKLEDSAVYLCASSLSGEDTQYFGPGTRLTVL.

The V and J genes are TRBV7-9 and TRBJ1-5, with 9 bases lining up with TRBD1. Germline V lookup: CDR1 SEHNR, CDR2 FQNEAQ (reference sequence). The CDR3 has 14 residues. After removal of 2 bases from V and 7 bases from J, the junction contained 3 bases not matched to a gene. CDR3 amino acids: CASSLTGGRQPQHF. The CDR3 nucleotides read TGTGCCAGCAGCTTAACAGGGGGCCGACAGCCCCAGCATTTT.

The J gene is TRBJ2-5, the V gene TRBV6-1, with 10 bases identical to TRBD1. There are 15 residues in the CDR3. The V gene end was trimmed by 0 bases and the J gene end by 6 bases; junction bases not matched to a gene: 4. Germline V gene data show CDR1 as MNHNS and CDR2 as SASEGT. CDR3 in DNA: TGTGCCAGCAGTGAAGCGGGACAGGGGCCGAAGACCCAGTACTTC. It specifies CASSEAGQGPKTQYF.

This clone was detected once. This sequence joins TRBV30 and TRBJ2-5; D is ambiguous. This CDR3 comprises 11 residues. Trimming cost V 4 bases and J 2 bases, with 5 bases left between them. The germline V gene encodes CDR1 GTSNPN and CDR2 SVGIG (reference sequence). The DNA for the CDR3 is TGTGCCTGGACACGGCAAGAGACCCAGTACTTC. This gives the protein CAWTRQETQYF.

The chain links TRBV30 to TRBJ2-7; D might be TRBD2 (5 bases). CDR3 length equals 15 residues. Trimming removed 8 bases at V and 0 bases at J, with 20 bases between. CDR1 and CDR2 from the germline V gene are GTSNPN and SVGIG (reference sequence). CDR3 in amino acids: CAQAREVHASYEQYF. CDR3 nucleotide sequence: TGTGCCCAAGCGAGGGAAGTGCATGCCTCCTACGAGCAGTACTTC.

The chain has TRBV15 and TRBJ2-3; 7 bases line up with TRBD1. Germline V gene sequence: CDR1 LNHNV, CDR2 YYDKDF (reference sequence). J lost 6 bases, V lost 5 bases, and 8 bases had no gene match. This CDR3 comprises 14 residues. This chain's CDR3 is CATSSLDRPDTQYF. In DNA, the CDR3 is TGTGCCACCAGCTCCCTGGACAGGCCGGATACGCAGTATTTT. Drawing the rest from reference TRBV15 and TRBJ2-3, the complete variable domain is DAMVIQNPRYQVTQFGKPVTLSCSQTLNHNVMYWYQQKSSQAPKLLFHYYDKDFNNEADTPDNFQSRRPNTSFCFLDIRSPGLGDTAMYLCATSSLDRPDTQYFGPGTRLTVL.

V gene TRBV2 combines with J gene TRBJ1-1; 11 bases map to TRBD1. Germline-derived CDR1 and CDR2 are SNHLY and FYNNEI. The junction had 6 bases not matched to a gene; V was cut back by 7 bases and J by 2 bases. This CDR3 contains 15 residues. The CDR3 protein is CASIRDRGSNTEAFF. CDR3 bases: TGTGCCAGCATTCGGGACAGGGGGTCCAACACTGAAGCTTTCTTT. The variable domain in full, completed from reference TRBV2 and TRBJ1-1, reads EPEVTQTPSHQVTQMGQEVILRCVPISNHLYFYWYRQILGQKVEFLVSFYNNEISEKSEIFDDQFSVERPDGSNFTLKIRSTKLEDSAMYFCASIRDRGSNTEAFFGQGTRLTVV.

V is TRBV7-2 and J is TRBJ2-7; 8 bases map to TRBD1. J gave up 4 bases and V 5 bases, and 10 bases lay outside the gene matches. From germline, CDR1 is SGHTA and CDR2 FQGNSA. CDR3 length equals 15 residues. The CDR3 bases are TGTGCCAGCAGCAGACTCCCAGGGGGCGCGTACGAGCAGTACTTC. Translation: CASSRLPGGAYEQYF.